This T cell receptor (beta chain) was sequenced during a study of blood T cell repertoires in COVID-19. Across the whole study: Sites in the United States, Italy and Spain provided acute and convalescent COVID-19 samples. PBMCs, B-cell-depleted T cells, or T cells provided the cDNA or gDNA that made up the material.

Profiling relied on immunoSEQ multiplex PCR, and the TCRdb table lists in-frame clones only, not all of them. The sample lists some 350,000 clones, 80% to 90% occurring once. Study members were between about 18 and 100 years old and lived in 24 US regions. Cohorts were based on clinical histories the participants reported. This CDR3 region has 14 residues. The V end was cut by 4 bases, the J end by 8 bases, with 17 bases between. Germline V gene sequence: CDR1 LNHDA, CDR2 SQIVND (reference sequence). The clonotype was recovered from a man aged 30 to 45 who had recovered from COVID-19. The gene calls are TRBV19 and TRBJ1-1; D is possibly TRBD1 (5 bases). Material for sequencing was PBMCs or T cells enriched from blood (not recorded which). The CDR3 spells CASSSDSSYVEAFF. Here the CDR3 DNA reads TGTGCCAGTAGTAGCGACAGCTCCTACGTGGAAGCTTTCTTT.